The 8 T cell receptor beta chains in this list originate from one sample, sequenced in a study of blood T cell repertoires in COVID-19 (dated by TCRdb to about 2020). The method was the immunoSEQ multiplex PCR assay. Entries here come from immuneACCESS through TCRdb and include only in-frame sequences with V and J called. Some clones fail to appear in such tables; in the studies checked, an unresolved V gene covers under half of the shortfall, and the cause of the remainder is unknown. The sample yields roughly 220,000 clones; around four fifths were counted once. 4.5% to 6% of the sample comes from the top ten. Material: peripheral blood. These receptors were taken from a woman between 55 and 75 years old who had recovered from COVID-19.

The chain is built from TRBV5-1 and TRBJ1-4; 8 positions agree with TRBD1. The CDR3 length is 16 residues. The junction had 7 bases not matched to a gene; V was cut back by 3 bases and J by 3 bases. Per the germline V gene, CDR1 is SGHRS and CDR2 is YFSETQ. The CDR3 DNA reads TGCGCCAGCAGCTGGTACCCGGGACAGGCTAATGAAAAACTGTTTTTT. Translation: CASSWYPGQANEKLFF.

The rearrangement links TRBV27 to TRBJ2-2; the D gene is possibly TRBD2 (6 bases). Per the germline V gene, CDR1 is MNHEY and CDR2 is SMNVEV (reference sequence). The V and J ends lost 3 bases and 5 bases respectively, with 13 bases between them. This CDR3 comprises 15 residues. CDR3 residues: CASSLLAGMTGELFF. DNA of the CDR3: TGTGCCAGCAGTTTGTTGGCGGGGATGACCGGGGAGCTGTTTTTT.

This CDR3 is CAISESSGFADTQYF. CDR3 coding DNA: TGTGCCATCAGTGAGTCGTCGGGGTTCGCAGATACGCAGTATTTT. The chain joins TRBV10-3 to TRBJ2-3, with D maybe TRBD2 (5 bases). The V end lost 0 bases, the J end lost 4 bases, and 11 bases lay between the germline ends. Germline assignment: CDR1 ENHRY and CDR2 SYGVKD. This CDR3 spans 15 amino acids.

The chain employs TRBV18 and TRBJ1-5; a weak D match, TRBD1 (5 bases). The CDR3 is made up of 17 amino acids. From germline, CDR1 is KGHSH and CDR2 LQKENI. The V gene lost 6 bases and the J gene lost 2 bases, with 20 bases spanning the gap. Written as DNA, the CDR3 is TGTGCCAGCTCCTCCTCCGTGGGGGGGTCAGGCAATCAGCCCCAGCATTTT. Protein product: CASSSSVGGSGNQPQHF. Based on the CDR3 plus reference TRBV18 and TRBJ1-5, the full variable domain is NAGVMQNPRHLVRRRGQEARLRCSPMKGHSHVYWYRQLPEEGLKFMVYLQKENIIDESGMPKERFSAEFPKEGPSILRIQQVVRGDSAAYFCASSSSVGGSGNQPQHFGDGTRLSIL.

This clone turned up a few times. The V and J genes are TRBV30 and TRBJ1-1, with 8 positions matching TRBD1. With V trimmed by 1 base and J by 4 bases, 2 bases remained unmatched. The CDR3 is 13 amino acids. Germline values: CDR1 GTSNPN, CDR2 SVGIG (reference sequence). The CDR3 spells CAWSGQGFTEAFF. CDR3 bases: TGTGCCTGGAGTGGACAGGGGTTCACTGAAGCTTTCTTT.

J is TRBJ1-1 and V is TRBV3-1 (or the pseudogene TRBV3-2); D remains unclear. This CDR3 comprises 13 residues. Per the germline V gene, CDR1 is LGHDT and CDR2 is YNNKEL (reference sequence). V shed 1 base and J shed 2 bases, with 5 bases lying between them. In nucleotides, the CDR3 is TGTGCCAGCAGCCAAGCCCTTAACACTGAAGCTTTCTTT. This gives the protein CASSQALNTEAFF.

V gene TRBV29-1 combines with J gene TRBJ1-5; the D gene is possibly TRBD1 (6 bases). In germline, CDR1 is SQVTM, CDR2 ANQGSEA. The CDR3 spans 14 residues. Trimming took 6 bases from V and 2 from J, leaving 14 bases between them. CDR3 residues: CSVATGFGNQPQHF. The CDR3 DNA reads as TGCAGCGTCGCCACAGGGTTTGGCAATCAGCCCCAGCATTTT.

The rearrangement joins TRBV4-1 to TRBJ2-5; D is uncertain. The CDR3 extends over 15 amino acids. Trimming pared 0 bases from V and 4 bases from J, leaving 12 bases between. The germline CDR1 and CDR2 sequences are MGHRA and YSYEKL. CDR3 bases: TGCGCCAGCAGCCAAGAAGGCCTACTACGAGAGACCCAGTACTTC. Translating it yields CASSQEGLLRETQYF.